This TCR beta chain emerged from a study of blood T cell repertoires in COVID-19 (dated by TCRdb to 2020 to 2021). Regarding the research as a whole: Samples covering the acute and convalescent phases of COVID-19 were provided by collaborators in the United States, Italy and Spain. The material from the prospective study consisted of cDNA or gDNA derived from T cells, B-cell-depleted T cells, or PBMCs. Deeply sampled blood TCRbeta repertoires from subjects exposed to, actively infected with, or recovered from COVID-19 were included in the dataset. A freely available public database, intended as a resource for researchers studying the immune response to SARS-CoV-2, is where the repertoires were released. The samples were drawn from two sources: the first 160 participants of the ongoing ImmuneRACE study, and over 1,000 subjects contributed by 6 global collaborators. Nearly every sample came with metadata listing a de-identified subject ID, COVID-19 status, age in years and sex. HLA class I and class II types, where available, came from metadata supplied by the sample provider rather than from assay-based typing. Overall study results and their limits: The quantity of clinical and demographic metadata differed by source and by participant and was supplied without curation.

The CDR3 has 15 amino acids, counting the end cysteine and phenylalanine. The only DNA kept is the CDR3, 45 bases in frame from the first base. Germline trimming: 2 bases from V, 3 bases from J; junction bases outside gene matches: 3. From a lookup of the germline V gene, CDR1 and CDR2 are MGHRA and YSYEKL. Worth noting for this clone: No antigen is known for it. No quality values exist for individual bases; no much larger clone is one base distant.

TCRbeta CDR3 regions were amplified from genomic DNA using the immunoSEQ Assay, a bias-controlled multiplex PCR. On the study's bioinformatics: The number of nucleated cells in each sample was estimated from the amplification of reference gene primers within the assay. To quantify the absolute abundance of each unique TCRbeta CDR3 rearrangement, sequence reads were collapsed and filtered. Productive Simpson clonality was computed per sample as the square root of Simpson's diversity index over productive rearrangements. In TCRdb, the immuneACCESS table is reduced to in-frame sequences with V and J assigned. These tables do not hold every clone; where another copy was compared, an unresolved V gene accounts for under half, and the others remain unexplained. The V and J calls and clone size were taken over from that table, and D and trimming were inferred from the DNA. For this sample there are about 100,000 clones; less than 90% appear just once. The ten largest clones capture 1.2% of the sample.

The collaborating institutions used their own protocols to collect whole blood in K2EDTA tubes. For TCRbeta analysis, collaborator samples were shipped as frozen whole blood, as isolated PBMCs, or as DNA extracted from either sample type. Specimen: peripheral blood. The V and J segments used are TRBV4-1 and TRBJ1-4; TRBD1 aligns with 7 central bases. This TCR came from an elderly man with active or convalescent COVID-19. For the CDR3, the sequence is CASSQNRGPNEKLFF. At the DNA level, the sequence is TGCGCCAGCAGCCAAAACAGGGGCCCTAATGAAAAACTGTTTTTT.